This T cell receptor (beta chain) was identified in a study of T cell repertoires in cytomegalovirus infection. The ends were cut back, 1 base at V and 3 bases at J, with 12 bases in the middle. Germline V CDR1 and CDR2: SGHTA, FQGNSA. This CDR3 region has 16 residues. Notes on this clonotype: Its antigen remains unidentified.

Using its own MiXCR run on the reads, TCRdb lists one record per CDR3 protein. The table shows approximately 310,000 distinct CDR3 sequences, with just under 25% occurring only once. The clonotype originates from a human donor in good health (CMV status not recorded). Some clones in this sample may be carry-over from other donors' samples. This chain joins TRBV7-2 and TRBJ1-4, with D hard to call. Sequenced here: cultured PBMCs, sampled from culture after CMV antigen stimulation. CDR3 coding DNA: TGTGCCAGCAGCTTAGGGCTGCGGGGATCTAATGAAAAACTGTTTTTT. It is translated as CASSLGLRGSNEKLFF. The full variable domain, with the rest looked up from reference TRBV7-2 and TRBJ1-4, is GAGVSQSPSNKVTEKGKDVELRCDPISGHTALYWYRQSLGQGLEFLIYFQGNSAPDKSGLPSDRFSAERTGGSVSTLTIQRTQQEDSAVYLCASSLGLRGSNEKLFFGSGTQLSVL.